The 22 T cell receptor beta chains below come from one sample, sequenced in a study of glioma-infiltrating T cells after dendritic cell vaccination. Clones were read by immunoSEQ multiplex PCR, and TCRdb kept only the in-frame ones, dropping some. The sample records some 100,000 clones, approximately 81% being singletons. Specimen: blood, collected before dendritic cell vaccination. These receptors all come from a human donor with glioblastoma.

This clone has a single count. One end of the junction fails to match germline, which may point to a read error. The CDR3, as DNA: TGTGCCAGCACCTTAACAGGAAACACTGAAGCTTTCTTT. This translates into CASTLTGNTEAFF. This sequence joins TRBV11-3 and TRBJ1-1; TRBD1 might be the D (5 bases). The CDR3 covers 13 residues. Germline V gene lookup returns CDR1 SGHNT and CDR2 YENEEA.

This clone was seen only a few times. V is TRBV5-8 and J is TRBJ1-4; D is perhaps TRBD1 (5 bases). CDR3 length equals 16 residues. The V gene lost 4 bases and the J gene lost 5 bases, with 18 bases spanning the gap. Germline CDR1 SGHTS, CDR2 YDEGEE. CDR3 amino acids: CASSLRDSITNEKLFF. DNA for the CDR3: TGTGCCAGCAGCCTCCGGGACTCAATTACGAATGAAAAACTGTTTTTT.

The rearrangement joins TRBV4-1 to TRBJ2-7, with TRBD2 matching 7 bases. The trim removed 0 bases at V and 4 bases at J, leaving 6 bases unmatched. This CDR3 has 15 residues. Germline V gene data show CDR1 as MGHRA and CDR2 as YSYEKL. The CDR3 nucleotides are TGCGCCAGCAGCCAAGAAAGGGACTACCCTTACGAGCAGTACTTC. Translated: CASSQERDYPYEQYF.

The table lists this clone with a count of one. V usage is TRBV27 and J usage is TRBJ2-2; tentative D call: TRBD2 (6 bases). Trimming took 6 bases from V and 5 from J, leaving 13 bases between them. CDR1 is MNHEY and CDR2 is SMNVEV in the germline V gene (reference sequence). The CDR3 loop spans 14 amino acids. The DNA for the CDR3 is TGTGCCAGCAGACGACTAGTTCGGACCGGGGAGCTGTTTTTT. It codes for CASRRLVRTGELFF.

The chain couples TRBV27 to TRBJ1-2, with 12 bases fitting TRBD1. This CDR3 is built from 12 residues. V trimming: 8 bases; J trimming: 8 bases; junction bases outside the gene matches: 3. Looked up from germline, CDR1 is MNHEY and CDR2 is SMNVEV (reference sequence). CDR3 in amino acids: CASGTGGRGYTF. The CDR3, as DNA: TGTGCCAGCGGGACAGGGGGCCGGGGCTACACCTTC.

The V call is TRBV7-9, the J call TRBJ1-2, with D possibly TRBD1 on 5 matching bases. The germline CDR1 and CDR2 sequences are SEHNR and FQNEAQ (reference sequence). The CDR3 covers 13 residues. Trimming removed 1 base from V and 8 bases from J, with 11 bases in between. CDR3 protein: CASSLVGVRGYTF. The DNA of the CDR3 is TGTGCCAGCAGCTTAGTAGGGGTAAGGGGCTACACCTTC.

The CDR3: CASSQDLGGYEQFF. The DNA of the CDR3 is TGTGCCAGCAGCCAAGATCTTGGCGGTTATGAGCAGTTCTTC. V gene TRBV14 combines with J gene TRBJ2-1, with D hard to call. The CDR3 is 14 residues long. The ends were cut back, 0 bases at V and 8 bases at J, with 11 bases in the middle. Looked up from germline, CDR1 is SGHDN and CDR2 is FVKESK.

The chain employs TRBV5-1 and TRBJ2-3, with 8 bases lining up with TRBD2. The CDR3 is made up of 13 amino acids. Germline CDR1 is SGHRS and CDR2 is YFSETQ. V was pared by 1 base and J by 6 bases, with 1 base of the junction left unmatched. CDR3 in amino acids: CASSLTGGDTQYF. The CDR3 coding sequence is TGCGCCAGCAGCTTGACGGGAGGGGATACGCAGTATTTT.

For the CDR3, the DNA is TGTGCCAGCAGCTTAGTATCTCGCGGGAGACGGGAGACCCAGTACTTC. Residues: CASSLVSRGRRETQYF. The chain has TRBV13 and TRBJ2-5; 7 bases fit TRBD2. This CDR3 spans 16 amino acids. CDR1 and CDR2 from the germline V gene are PRHDT and FYEKMQ (reference sequence). V shed 1 base and J 5 bases; nucleotides not matched to a gene: 10.

The V gene is TRBV7-2, the J gene TRBJ1-1; a weak D match, TRBD1 (5 bases). CDR3 size: 12 residues. V dropped 1 base and J dropped 8 bases, with 8 bases sitting between them. The germline V gene has CDR1 SGHTA and CDR2 FQGNSA. The CDR3 loop reads CASSLDRQEAFF. The DNA of the CDR3 is TGTGCCAGCAGCTTAGACCGACAGGAAGCTTTCTTT.

This chain uses TRBV27 with TRBJ2-1; a possible D gene is TRBD2 (6 bases). Trimming left V 2 bases short and J 0 bases short, with 8 bases between. Germline V gene data show CDR1 as MNHEY and CDR2 as SMNVEV (reference sequence). The CDR3 runs to 15 residues. In DNA, the CDR3 is TGTGCCAGCAGTTTAAGACTAGACTCCTACAATGAGCAGTTCTTC. Residues: CASSLRLDSYNEQFF.

The CDR3 protein is CASSLGVGGAGDTQYF. For the CDR3, the DNA is TGTGCCAGCAGCTTAGGTGTCGGGGGGGCCGGGGATACGCAGTATTTT. This sequence joins TRBV7-9 and TRBJ2-3; 8 nucleotides match TRBD2. Germline V gene lookup returns CDR1 SEHNR and CDR2 FQNEAQ (reference sequence). J lost 6 bases, V lost 1 base, and 9 bases had no gene match. CDR3 length: 16 residues.

The chain joins TRBV5-4 to TRBJ1-1, with TRBD1 matching over 12 bases. The CDR3 covers 17 residues. Germline V gives CDR1 SGHNT, CDR2 YYREEE (reference sequence). J gave up 6 bases and V 4 bases, and 13 bases lay outside the gene matches. DNA of the CDR3: TGTGCCAGCAGCCATGGGGACAGGGGGCCTATAAGCGCTGAAGCTTTCTTT. Translation: CASSHGDRGPISAEAFF.

This sequence joins TRBV29-1 and TRBJ1-5; D may be TRBD1 (5 bases). The V and J ends lost 2 bases and 6 bases respectively, with 14 bases between them. CDR3 length: 14 residues. The V gene's germline CDR1 is SQVTM and CDR2 ANQGSEA. This CDR3 is CSVEFTGFGQPQHF. CDR3 DNA: TGCAGCGTTGAATTCACAGGTTTCGGTCAGCCCCAGCATTTT.

This clone was counted once. The gene calls are TRBV4-2 and TRBJ2-3; TRBD2 matches at 7 bases. This CDR3 region has 17 residues. V gave up 4 bases and J gave up 2 bases; unmatched junction bases: 12. Germline CDR1 reads LGHNA; CDR2 reads YNFKEQ. CDR3 region: CASSPTVDSGHTDTQYF. CDR3 in DNA: TGTGCCAGCAGCCCGACCGTAGATAGCGGGCACACAGATACGCAGTATTTT.

This rearrangement joins TRBV7-6 to TRBJ2-2; 7 bases match TRBD1. The CDR3 loop spans 13 amino acids. J lost 5 bases, V lost 5 bases, and 2 bases had no gene match. Germline V gene lookup returns CDR1 SGHVS and CDR2 FNYEAQ. The CDR3 here is CASSVQGTGELFF. CDR3 coding DNA: TGTGCCAGCAGCGTACAGGGGACCGGGGAGCTGTTTTTT.

The chain links TRBV7-2 to TRBJ1-5; TRBD1 matches at 7 bases. The CDR3 length is 14 residues. Trimming took 4 bases from V and 6 from J; bases not matched to a gene: 6. The germline V gene encodes CDR1 SGHTA and CDR2 FQGNSA. The CDR3 loop is CASSYDRVGQPQHF. DNA of the CDR3: TGTGCCAGCAGCTATGACAGGGTCGGTCAGCCCCAGCATTTT.

The gene calls are TRBV28 and TRBJ1-5; no reliable D call. The V and J ends lost 6 bases and 0 bases respectively, with 9 bases between them. The CDR3 covers 14 residues. CDR1 is MDHEN and CDR2 is SYDVKM in the germline V gene. CDR3: CASRGLNSNQPQHF. Here the CDR3 DNA reads TGTGCCAGCAGAGGACTGAATAGCAATCAGCCCCAGCATTTT.

J is TRBJ2-7 and V is TRBV6-5, with 9 nucleotides matching TRBD1. This CDR3 has 16 amino acids. Germline V lookup: CDR1 MNHEY, CDR2 SVGAGI. V shed 0 bases and J 0 bases; nucleotides not matched to a gene: 3. CDR3 in amino acids: CASSYSMDRGSYEQYF. The CDR3 coding sequence is TGTGCCAGCAGTTACTCGATGGACAGGGGCTCCTACGAGCAGTACTTC.

The chain couples TRBV5-1 to TRBJ1-1; TRBD1 matches 9 bases. The trim removed 0 bases at V and 4 bases at J, leaving 1 base unmatched. The V gene's germline CDR1 is SGHRS and CDR2 YFSETQ. The CDR3 spans 14 residues. CDR3: CASSLGDRATEAFF. CDR3 DNA: TGCGCCAGCAGCTTGGGGGACAGGGCCACTGAAGCTTTCTTT.

The rearrangement links TRBV5-1 to TRBJ2-1; 10 nucleotides align to TRBD2. J gave up 7 bases and V 0 bases, and 4 bases lay outside the gene matches. This CDR3 is built from 15 residues. CDR1 and CDR2 from the germline V gene are SGHRS and YFSETQ. The CDR3 coding sequence is TGCGCCAGCAGCTTGGCGGCTAGCGGGGGAAATGAGCAGTTCTTC. Translating gives CASSLAASGGNEQFF.

This rearrangement joins TRBV4-3 to TRBJ1-1; no firm D call. Looked up from germline, CDR1 is LGHNA and CDR2 is YSLEER. The V end lost 3 bases, the J end lost 1 base, and 9 bases lay between the germline ends. This CDR3 is 14 amino acids long. CDR3 nucleotide sequence: TGCGCCAGCAGCCACCGACTGAAGAACACTGAAGCTTTCTTT. Protein: CASSHRLKNTEAFF.